These T cell receptor beta chains were read from a single sample in a study of blood T cell repertoires in COVID-19. Sequencing was performed with immunoSEQ multiplex PCR; in TCRdb, only in-frame clones are kept and a portion is missing. Among some 150,000 clones listed, over 65% were seen once. The sample consisted of peripheral blood. The receptors shown here come from a human donor in a cohort sampled during active COVID-19. The CDR3 runs from the conserved cysteine through the conserved F or W. The order of the fields is CDR3 protein, J gene, D gene, V gene. The D gene is left open where the match is weak.

CDR3aa: CASSSGLAGGPGANVLTF; j_gene: TRBJ2-6; d_gene: TRBD2; v_gene: TRBV5-6
CDR3aa: CASSQSWTGRQPQHF; j_gene: TRBJ1-5; d_gene: TRBD1; v_gene: TRBV4-1
CDR3aa: CAWSSPGQWTTNEKLFF; j_gene: TRBJ1-4; d_gene: TRBD1; v_gene: TRBV30
CDR3aa: CASSPGGGTAYYGYTF; j_gene: TRBJ1-2; d_gene: TRBD1; v_gene: TRBV11-2
CDR3aa: CASSTTVLNGANVLTF; j_gene: TRBJ2-6; d_gene: -; v_gene: TRBV4-2
CDR3aa: CASWDSSYEQYF; j_gene: TRBJ2-7; d_gene: -; v_gene: TRBV4-1
CDR3aa: CASSETVDTQYF; j_gene: TRBJ2-3; d_gene: -; v_gene: TRBV25-1
CDR3aa: CASSPRTQADTQYF; j_gene: TRBJ2-3; d_gene: -; v_gene: TRBV18
CDR3aa: CASSGTGGNYGYTF; j_gene: TRBJ1-2; d_gene: TRBD1; v_gene: TRBV2
CDR3aa: CASSMQGSYNSPLHF; j_gene: TRBJ1-6; d_gene: -; v_gene: TRBV19
CDR3aa: CASSPPAGSGNTIYF; j_gene: TRBJ1-3; d_gene: -; v_gene: TRBV2
CDR3aa: CASSSGGAYAFNEQFF; j_gene: TRBJ2-1; d_gene: -; v_gene: TRBV28
CDR3aa: CASSPGSGEWKKTQYF; j_gene: TRBJ2-5; d_gene: -; v_gene: TRBV11-2
CDR3aa: CASSIIGGTNYGYTF; j_gene: TRBJ1-2; d_gene: -; v_gene: TRBV19
CDR3aa: CASSILRNSEAFF; j_gene: TRBJ1-1; d_gene: -; v_gene: TRBV19
CDR3aa: CAWSRRGTSAYEQYF; j_gene: TRBJ2-7; d_gene: -; v_gene: TRBV30
CDR3aa: CASSEFHSGGAGDTQYF; j_gene: TRBJ2-3; d_gene: TRBD2; v_gene: TRBV4-2
CDR3aa: CASSPLGTGVGETQYF; j_gene: TRBJ2-5; d_gene: TRBD1; v_gene: TRBV19
CDR3aa: CASSHSYGYTF; j_gene: TRBJ1-2; d_gene: -; v_gene: TRBV3-1/TRBV3-2
CDR3aa: CASSPGGSSYNEQFF; j_gene: TRBJ2-1; d_gene: TRBD2; v_gene: TRBV28